This T cell receptor beta chain comes out of a study of cytotoxic CD8 clonotypes in ibrutinib-treated CLL. Across the study: Of the patients, around 12 were relapsed/refractory, over 14 treatment-naive and 17 to 18 IGHV unmutated. Median treatment time before response sampling was 12 months, range 6 to 36.

Roughly 1.9 micrograms of genomic DNA (from cryopreserved PBMCs) were used for TCR beta libraries. CDR3 length: 15 residues. Germline V lookup: CDR1 SGHRS, CDR2 YFSETQ. Trimming cost V 2 bases and J 2 bases; bases outside gene matches: 5. Produced via immunoSEQ multiplex PCR; TCRdb's table is partial and in-frame only. The sample carries about 140,000 clones, 80% recorded once. This clonotype was sampled from a human donor with chronic lymphocytic leukemia. The starting material was PBMCs, obtained after 36 months of ibrutinib treatment. The rearrangement uses TRBV5-1 and TRBJ2-5, with TRBD2 matching 8 bases. CDR3 region: CASSLGASGQETQYF. The CDR3 nucleotides are TGCGCCAGCAGCTTAGGGGCTAGCGGGCAAGAGACCCAGTACTTC.